These 17 T cell receptor beta chains originate from one sample sequenced in a study of T cell responses to AZD1222 COVID-19 vaccine. Libraries were prepared by immunoSEQ multiplex PCR; TCRdb keeps only in-frame clonotypes and omits some of them. The table records around 79,000 clones, about 90% of them present only once. Sequenced here: peripheral blood, sampled on day 0 of AZD1222 vaccination. These receptors were collected from an adult in good health.

This chain links TRBV11-2 with TRBJ2-2; D is ambiguous. CDR3 length equals 17 residues. CDR1 and CDR2 (germline): SGHAT, FQNNGV. V was pared by 5 bases and J by 0 bases, with 16 bases between. The DNA for the CDR3 is TGTGCCAGCAGCCCTCTTGCGACTGGCACGAACACCGGGGAGCTGTTTTTT. The encoded protein is CASSPLATGTNTGELFF.

The V and J genes are TRBV5-1 and TRBJ2-1; no clear D gene. This CDR3 is built from 15 residues. Germline V CDR1 and CDR2: SGHRS, YFSETQ. Trimming left V 4 bases short and J 0 bases short, with 11 bases between. The CDR3: CASSPEPNSYNEQFF. The CDR3 region has the DNA TGCGCCAGCAGCCCTGAGCCCAACTCCTACAATGAGCAGTTCTTC.

The rearrangement uses TRBV7-9 and TRBJ2-1, with D maybe TRBD2 (5 bases). The CDR3 is 15 residues long. In germline, CDR1 is SEHNR, CDR2 FQNEAQ (reference sequence). Trimming shortened V by 5 bases and J by 8 bases, and 19 bases separated the two germline ends. The CDR3 DNA is TGTGCCAGCAGCCCTATGGGGAGTGGGAAGGATGAGCAGTTCTTC. Translating gives CASSPMGSGKDEQFF.

The rearrangement uses TRBV7-9 and TRBJ2-2; no reliable D call. The CDR3 has 14 residues. Germline CDR1 SEHNR, CDR2 FQNEAQ (reference sequence). The V end was cut by 2 bases, the J end by 0 bases, with 4 bases between. DNA of the CDR3: TGTGCCAGCAGCTTACCACCGAACACCGGGGAGCTGTTTTTT. It is translated as CASSLPPNTGELFF.

The rearrangement uses TRBV27 and TRBJ2-5, with TRBD1 identical over 7 bases. Germline CDR1 MNHEY, CDR2 SMNVEV (reference sequence). Unmatched junction bases numbered 10, after V lost 2 bases and J lost 1 base. The CDR3 totals 17 residues. CDR3 residues: CASSLMSGQDPQETQYF. CDR3 DNA: TGTGCCAGCAGTTTAATGTCTGGACAGGACCCCCAAGAGACCCAGTACTTC.

This chain links TRBV6-5 with TRBJ2-2; 9 bases agree with TRBD2. Germline CDR1 reads MNHEY; CDR2 reads SVGAGI. The CDR3 is 15 residues long. After removal of 7 bases from V and 3 bases from J, the junction contained 6 bases not matched to a gene. The CDR3 nucleotides are TGTGCCAGCATTCGGGGCGGGAGGGACACCGGGGAGCTGTTTTTT. Its protein product is CASIRGGRDTGELFF.

The chain couples TRBV19 to TRBJ1-2, with D possibly TRBD1 on 6 matching bases. Per germline, CDR1 LNHDA and CDR2 SQIVND (reference sequence). CDR3 length: 16 residues. V lost 4 bases and J lost 1, with 16 bases in between. Written as DNA, the CDR3 is TGTGCCAGTAGTAGACTCTCAGGGGATGATAACTATGGCTACACCTTC. As protein: CASSRLSGDDNYGYTF.

This sequence joins TRBV15 and TRBJ2-7; D remains ambiguous. Germline V gene lookup returns CDR1 LNHNV and CDR2 YYDKDF (reference sequence). The CDR3 consists of 13 residues. V was shortened by 0 bases and J by 5 bases, with 8 bases between the two germline ends. In nucleotides, the CDR3 is TGTGCCACCAGCAGAGATTTATCCCACGAGCAGTACTTC. This sequence encodes CATSRDLSHEQYF.

The chain recombines TRBV2 with TRBJ1-1; maybe TRBD1 (5 bases). This CDR3 region has 11 residues. V shed 2 bases and J shed 10 bases, with 8 bases lying between them. Germline V gives CDR1 SNHLY, CDR2 FYNNEI. The CDR3, as DNA: TGTGCCAGCAGTGAACCGGGGGTAGCTTTCTTT. This codes for CASSEPGVAFF.

The V call is TRBV14, the J call TRBJ1-3; the D is unclear. The V end lost 0 bases, the J end lost 7 bases, and 13 bases lay between the germline ends. Germline V lookup: CDR1 SGHDN, CDR2 FVKESK. The CDR3 has 15 amino acids. CDR3 loop: CASSQDFGGGNTIYF. CDR3 nucleotide sequence: TGTGCCAGCAGCCAAGATTTTGGCGGCGGGAACACCATATATTTT.

The chain is built from TRBV19 and TRBJ2-7; 7 bases agree with TRBD1. The junction had 14 bases not matched to a gene; V was cut back by 5 bases and J by 7 bases. Germline V CDR1 and CDR2: LNHDA, SQIVND (reference sequence). The CDR3 sequence is 15 residues long. CDR3 coding DNA: TGTGCCAGTAGTCCTCGGACAGGCCGCTCGGTGGAGCAGTACTTC. This sequence encodes CASSPRTGRSVEQYF.

The J gene is TRBJ2-1, the V gene TRBV19, with a tentative D call TRBD2 (6 bases). The germline CDR1 and CDR2 sequences are LNHDA and SQIVND (reference sequence). There are 15 residues in the CDR3. V dropped 3 bases and J dropped 0 bases, with 9 bases sitting between them. The CDR3, as DNA: TGTGCCAGTAGTATCGGGGACTTCTCCTACAATGAGCAGTTCTTC. It codes for CASSIGDFSYNEQFF.

The rearrangement uses TRBV5-4 and TRBJ2-5; D remains unclear. The germline V gene encodes CDR1 SGHNT and CDR2 YYREEE (reference sequence). Trimming took off 1 base at V and 2 bases at J, with 9 bases between the two ends. CDR3 size: 14 residues. The CDR3 sequence is CASSLWAGQETQYF. Written as DNA, the CDR3 is TGTGCCAGCAGCTTGTGGGCAGGACAAGAGACCCAGTACTTC.

V usage is TRBV27 and J usage is TRBJ1-5; 11 nucleotides align to TRBD1. The CDR3 is 14 residues long. The V and J ends lost 8 bases and 5 bases, in that order; junction bases with no gene match: 5. The germline V gene encodes CDR1 MNHEY and CDR2 SMNVEV (reference sequence). CDR3 sequence: CASSGQGAHQPQHF. The CDR3 nucleotides are TGTGCCAGCTCCGGACAGGGGGCACATCAGCCCCAGCATTTT.

The chain joins TRBV5-5 to TRBJ1-3, with 7 bases matching TRBD1. J was trimmed by 2 bases and V by 1 base; bases with no gene match: 3. This CDR3 is built from 15 residues. Germline V gene lookup returns CDR1 SGHKS and CDR2 YYEKEE (reference sequence). The CDR3 DNA sequence: TGTGCCAGCAGCTTGCAAGGGGGCACTGGAAACACCATATATTTT. Its translation: CASSLQGGTGNTIYF.

The chain employs TRBV5-4 and TRBJ1-6, with TRBD1 as a possible D gene (5 bases). The CDR3 runs to 16 residues. Between the trimmed V and J ends, which lost 4 bases and 7 bases, there was a span of 18 bases. Germline CDR1 and CDR2: SGHNT and YYREEE (reference sequence). The CDR3 DNA sequence: TGTGCCAGCAGCCCCAACGGGGGGGTTATCAATTCACCCCTCCACTTT. Translating gives CASSPNGGVINSPLHF.

The CDR3 DNA follows: TGTGCCAGCGGTATACCGGGGCGAGGCTACACCTTC. Translated, it gives CASGIPGRGYTF. The J gene is TRBJ1-2, the V gene TRBV12-3 or TRBV12-4, with TRBD1 as a possible D gene (5 bases). V gave up 8 bases and J gave up 8 bases, with 15 bases separating them. This CDR3 contains 12 residues.